This record concerns one T cell receptor beta chain sequence. Its specificity is unknown. Sequencing used immunoSEQ multiplex PCR; TCRdb keeps in-frame clones, though not all of them. This table has about 92,000 clones, approximately 80% appearing once. CDR3 length: 21 amino acids. V was clipped by 0 bases and J by 2 bases; unmatched bases: 20. Germline V gene data show CDR1 as SGDLS and CDR2 as YYNGEE. The data derive from a study of OX40 agonist ivuxolimab in advanced cancers. Study-wide results and limits: Circulating CD4+ and CD8+ T cells showed clonal expansion by week 6 at 0.1 to 3.0 mg/kg. A proportion of nonresponders additionally exhibited low normalized T-cell clonal expansion.

Exclusion of a patient followed from autoimmune disease history or systemic immunosuppression. The receptor was isolated from an adult with an advanced solid tumor such as melanoma, head and neck, liver or kidney cancer. Sample: CD4+ or CD8+ T cells sorted from blood, taken in a trial of the OX40 agonist ivuxolimab. The rearrangement links TRBV9 to TRBJ2-5; TRBD1 agrees at 9 bases. CDR3 amino acids: CASSVATSGLTGQGWQETQYF. DNA of the CDR3: TGTGCCAGCAGCGTAGCGACATCCGGACTTACCGGACAGGGGTGGCAAGAGACCCAGTACTTC.